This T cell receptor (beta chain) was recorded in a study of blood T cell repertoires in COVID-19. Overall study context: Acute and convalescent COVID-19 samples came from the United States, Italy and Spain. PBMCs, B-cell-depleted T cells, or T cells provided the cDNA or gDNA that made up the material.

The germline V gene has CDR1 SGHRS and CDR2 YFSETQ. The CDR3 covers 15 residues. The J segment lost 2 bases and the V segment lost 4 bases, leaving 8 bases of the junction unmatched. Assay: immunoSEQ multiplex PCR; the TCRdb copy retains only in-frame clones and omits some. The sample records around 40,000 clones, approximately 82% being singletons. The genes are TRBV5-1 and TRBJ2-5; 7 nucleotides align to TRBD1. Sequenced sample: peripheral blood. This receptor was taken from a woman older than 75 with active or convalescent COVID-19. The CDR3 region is CASSPRGLGQETQYF. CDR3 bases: TGCGCCAGCAGCCCGAGGGGGCTGGGGCAAGAGACCCAGTACTTC.